This TCR beta chain was identified during a study of identifying expanded T cells in peripheral blood. Study outcomes and limitations: Across healthy donors, higher total template counts meant significantly greater roughly two-week count variance. About 1.3 clones differed between technical replicates, versus about 15 and 19 over time.

During the collection period, no donor immune events like infections were recorded. This clone has only a few counts. No antigen is known for it. The CDR3 has 13 residues. Looked up from germline, CDR1 is SNHLY and CDR2 is FYNNEI. V dropped 4 bases and J dropped 3 bases, with 7 bases sitting between them. Clones were sequenced by immunoSEQ multiplex PCR, and TCRdb holds only the in-frame ones, with some missing. Of approximately 110,000 clones in the sample, roughly 89% are singletons; the top ten hold 16%. Material for sequencing was blood. V and J are TRBV2 and TRBJ1-5, with D possibly matching TRBD1 (5 bases). The receptor's source is a person aged 18 to 75 in good health. The CDR3 reads CASSGGTNQPQHF. CDR3 nucleotides: TGTGCCAGCAGTGGGGGCACCAATCAGCCCCAGCATTTT.